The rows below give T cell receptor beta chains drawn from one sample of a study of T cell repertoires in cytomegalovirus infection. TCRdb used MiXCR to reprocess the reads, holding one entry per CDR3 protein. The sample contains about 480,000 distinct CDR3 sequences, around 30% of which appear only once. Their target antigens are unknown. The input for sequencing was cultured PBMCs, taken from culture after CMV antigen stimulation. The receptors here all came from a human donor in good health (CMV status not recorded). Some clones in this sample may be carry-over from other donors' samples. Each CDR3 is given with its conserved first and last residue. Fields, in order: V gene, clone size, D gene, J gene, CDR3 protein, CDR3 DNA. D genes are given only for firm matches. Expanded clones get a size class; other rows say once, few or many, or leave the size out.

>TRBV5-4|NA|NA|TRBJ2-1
CASSPIPRQPTEQFF
TGTGCCAGCAGCCCTATTCCCCGACAGCCCACCGAGCAGTTCTTC
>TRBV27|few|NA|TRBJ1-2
CASSPPGSYGYTF
TGTGCCAGCAGTCCCCCCGGTTCCTATGGCTACACCTTC
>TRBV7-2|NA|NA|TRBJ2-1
CASSLDASRNEQFF
TGTGCCAGCAGCTTAGACGCATCCCGGAATGAGCAGTTCTTC
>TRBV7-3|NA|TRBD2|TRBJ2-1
CASSLETSFSYNEQFF
TGTGCCAGCAGCCTAGAGACTAGCTTCTCCTACAATGAGCAGTTCTTC
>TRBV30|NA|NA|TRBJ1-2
CAWIGRHSPPRGYTF
TGTGCCTGGATCGGGAGACACTCACCCCCTCGGGGCTACACCTTC
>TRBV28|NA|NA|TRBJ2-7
CASSTPSTGPYEQYF
TGTGCCAGCAGTACCCCTAGCACAGGACCATACGAGCAGTACTTC
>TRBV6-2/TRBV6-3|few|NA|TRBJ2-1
CASSYRGRDEQFF
TGTGCCAGCAGTTATCGTGGGCGAGATGAGCAGTTCTTC
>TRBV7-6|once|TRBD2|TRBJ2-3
CASRTRREGTDTQYF
TGTGCCAGCAGGACCCGGCGGGAGGGGACAGATACGCAGTATTTT
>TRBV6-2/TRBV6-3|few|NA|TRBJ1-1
CASSSPTPNTEAFF
TGTGCCAGCAGCTCTCCGACACCTAACACTGAAGCTTTCTTT
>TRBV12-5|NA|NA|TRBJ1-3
CASGLVLTGSPRRTIYF
TGTGCTAGTGGTTTGGTACTTACAGGATCCCCCCGGCGCACCATATATTTT
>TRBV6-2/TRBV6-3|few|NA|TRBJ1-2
CASSPLLATRGGYTF
TGTGCCAGCAGCCCCCTATTGGCTACCCGCGGCGGCTACACCTTC
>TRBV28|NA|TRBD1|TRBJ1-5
CASCVQGESNQPQHF
TGTGCCAGCTGTGTTCAGGGGGAAAGCAATCAGCCCCAGCATTTT
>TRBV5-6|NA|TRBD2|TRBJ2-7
CASSLERTSGSSYEQYF
TGTGCCAGCAGCTTGGAGAGGACTAGCGGGAGCTCCTACGAGCAGTACTTC
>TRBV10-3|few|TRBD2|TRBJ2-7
CAIQEREGRLYEQYF
TGTGCCATCCAGGAGCGGGAGGGCCGACTTTACGAGCAGTACTTC
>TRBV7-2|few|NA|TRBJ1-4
CASSIQGPNEKLFF
TGTGCCAGCAGCATACAGGGCCCTAATGAAAAACTGTTTTTT
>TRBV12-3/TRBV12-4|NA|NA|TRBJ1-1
CASSHRVRLNTEAFF
TGTGCCAGCAGTCACAGGGTTCGCCTGAACACTGAAGCTTTCTTT
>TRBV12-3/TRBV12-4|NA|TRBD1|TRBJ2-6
CASRGQGKAGANVLTF
TGTGCCAGCCGGGGACAGGGGAAGGCTGGGGCCAACGTCCTGACTTTC
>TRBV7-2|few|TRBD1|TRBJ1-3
CASSLYGQGSGNTIYF
TGTGCCAGCAGCTTATACGGACAGGGGTCTGGAAACACCATATATTTT
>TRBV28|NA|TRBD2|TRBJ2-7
CASSPRAGVVYEQYF
TGTGCCAGCAGTCCGAGAGCGGGAGTAGTCTACGAGCAGTACTTC
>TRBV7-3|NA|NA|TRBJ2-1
CASSLTAYNEQFF
TGTGCCAGCAGCTTAACAGCGTACAATGAGCAGTTCTTC
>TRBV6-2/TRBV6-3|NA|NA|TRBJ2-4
CASTPPSYIQYF
TGTGCCAGCACCCCCCCCTCTTACATTCAGTACTTC
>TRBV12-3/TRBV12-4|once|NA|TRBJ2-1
CASSLRAGVGGEQFF
TGTGCCAGCAGTTTACGTGCAGGGGTCGGAGGGGAGCAGTTCTTC
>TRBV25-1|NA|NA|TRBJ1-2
CASSEVRSANGYTF
TGTGCCAGCAGTGAAGTTAGGTCAGCGAATGGCTACACCTTC
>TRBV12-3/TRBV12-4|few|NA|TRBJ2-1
CASSLEQGGYNEQFF
TGTGCCAGCAGTTTAGAACAGGGAGGGTACAATGAGCAGTTCTTC
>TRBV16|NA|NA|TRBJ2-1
CASSQVRRGRHNEQFF
TGTGCCAGCAGCCAAGTTAGGAGGGGTCGCCACAATGAGCAGTTCTTC
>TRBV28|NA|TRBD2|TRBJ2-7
CASRTSGSETYEQYF
TGTGCCAGCAGAACTAGCGGGAGCGAGACCTACGAGCAGTACTTC
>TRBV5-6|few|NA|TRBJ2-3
CASSFPDRTGGTDTQYF
TGTGCCAGCAGCTTCCCCGACAGGACTGGTGGCACAGATACGCAGTATTTT
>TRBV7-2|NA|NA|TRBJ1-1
CASSLGTIEAFF
TGTGCCAGCAGCTTAGGTACTATTGAAGCTTTCTTT